This T cell receptor (beta chain) is from a study of blood T cells in healthy people across ages. General study points: A roughly linear age-dependent decrease characterized TCR beta diversity per million T cells. Higher diversity, along with more naive CD4+ cells, distinguished long-lived donors from aged donors.

At least 7 million PBMCs were isolated per sample. Next came a second PCR, run for roughly 7 to 12 cycles, which used a sample-barcoded 5' primer along with a J-beta primer mix. TCRdb reprocessed the 5' RACE reads with MiXCR, giving one entry per CDR3 protein. The sample includes approximately 810,000 distinct CDR3 sequences, under 40% of them seen just once. A note on this clonotype: Its specificity is not known.

V dropped 3 bases and J dropped 2 bases, with 9 bases sitting between them. This CDR3 is built from 14 residues. In germline, CDR1 is MGHRA, CDR2 YSYEKL. The material sequenced was blood. The TCR comes from a man between 18 and 35 years old in good health. V gene TRBV4-1 combines with J gene TRBJ2-3; a possible D gene is TRBD2 (5 bases). The CDR3 loop is CASSQRVNTDTQYF. The CDR3, as DNA: TGCGCCAGCAGCCAGCGGGTTAACACAGATACGCAGTATTTT.